The sequence of this T cell receptor beta chain was determined in a study of Graves' ophthalmopathy and Graves' hyperthyroidism. Amplification of the TCR beta CDR3 regions used RNA transcripts (as template). In the first round, RT-PCR was carried out with HTBI primers, and a multiplex PCR formed the second round. TCRdb reprocessed the multiplex PCR reads with MiXCR, giving one entry per CDR3 protein. In the table there are hundreds of thousands of distinct CDR3 sequences, about 41% of which are singletons. Disease in donors with ophthalmopathy had moderate-to-severe activity, CAS ≥3, NOSPECS ≥4 and under 3 months' duration. This clonotype was seen ten or more times. The antigen is unknown. Findings and caveats of the study: Blood shared most expanded thyroid clonotypes above 0.001 frequency. The 13-signature model separated ophthalmopathy from stable hyperthyroidism at 85% to 90% sensitivity and about 80% specificity.

The clonotype originates from an adult man with Graves' ophthalmopathy. Source material: peripheral blood.

The CDR3 loop is CASAGVGSYEQYF. Here the CDR3 DNA reads TGTGCCAGCGCGGGGGTGGGCAGCTACGAGCAGTACTTC. The V gene is TRBV25-1, the J gene TRBJ2-7; 7 bases agree with TRBD2. The V segment lost 8 bases and the J segment 3 bases; nucleotides outside the gene matches: 7. Germline CDR1 MGHDK, CDR2 SYGVNS. This CDR3 contains 13 residues.